This TCR beta chain came from a study of beta chain features in type 1 diabetes (dated by TCRdb to about 2018). Describing the broader study: Mean age, gender distribution, total cell number and subset yield were not different between patients and healthy donors. A total of around 100 million sorted cells were examined across all samples, and RNA yield correlated strongly with the number of cells per subset. Naive and central memory subsets were obtained from all 28 donors, but regulatory and stem cell-like memory subsets were isolated from only 8 patients and roughly eight healthy donors. In the study, recently diagnosed type 1 diabetes patients and matched healthy donors were compared on the TCRB repertoires of their sorted circulating CD4+ T cell subsets.

In regard to this clone: No antigen is known for it. Base qualities are not recorded, but no much larger clone differs from it by a single base.

Broad study findings and their caveats: PCR may preferentially amplify shorter templates, but because patient and control samples were amplified and corrected together, any resulting skew would affect both groups equally. At VDJ recombination sites, type 1 diabetes patients had fewer insertions and more deleted nucleotides, which implies abnormalities in thymic rearrangement. Because cDNA was sequenced instead of genomic DNA, highly expressing activated cells could be over-represented, though the groups showed no difference in activation or CD3 levels. Naive, central memory and regulatory TCRB repertoires appeared to be more alike among patients than among healthy donors. Type 1 diabetes patients showed a moderate but significant shortening of TCRB CDR3 length in all four CD4+ subsets. Only small numbers of individuals were included in the HLA sub-analyses, which left unresolved whether HLA type had any influence on TCRB rearrangement.

The entire amount of isolated RNA was reverse transcribed using the High Capacity cDNA Reverse Transcription Kit, so the sequenced TCRB transcripts were expressed ones. Naive, central memory and regulatory T cell samples underwent deep immunoSEQ sequencing, averaging around 3.7 million total reads per sample. Sorted cells were lysed in RLT buffer and RNA was extracted with DNase-treated RNeasy Micro or Mini kits, depending on cell number. Each cell subset was processed separately to prevent cross-contamination, with patient and healthy donor samples processed together. The immunoSEQ multiplex PCR was used to amplify TCRB sequences from cDNA, yielding 87-bp fragments that span the CDR3 region. The amplicons were sequenced using the Illumina HiSeq platform. Turning to the authors' computational methods: Synthetic template baselines were used to correct PCR bias computationally, reads within Hamming distance 2 were collapsed together, and singletons that could not be merged were discarded. Reads were aligned against IMGT so that V, D and J genes, CDR3 length and insertions or deletions at six rearrangement sites could be assigned. Clonotype counts were normalized to sorted cell number within each subset before computing true diversity and Gini coefficients with the tcR R package. The overlap coefficient, calculated on TCRB nucleotide sequences, was used to measure repertoire sharing. Out-of-frame TCRB sequences from naive cells were analyzed as a proxy for the pre-selection repertoire. What TCRdb holds here is the immuneACCESS table cut down to in-frame rearrangements. Part of the clones is not present; checked against another copy, under half of the missing clones reflect an unresolved V gene, and the others are unexplained. V and J calls and clone size are as listed in that table; D and trimming were resolved from the DNA. For this sample there are over 700,000 clones; around a sixth appear just once. The top ten constitute roughly 0.025% of the sample.

From each donor, a single peripheral blood sample of approximately 0.11 L on average was drawn into heparinised tubes. A BD FACSAria II and a panel including CD45RO, CCR7, CD25, CD127, CD95 and CD27 were used to sort naive, central memory, regulatory and stem cell-like memory CD4+ T cells. Every sorted population had a purity above 95%. PBMCs were isolated right away by Lymphoprep density gradient centrifugation and were stained directly, without culture. So that batch effects would be minimized, each experiment stained and sorted samples in pairs, pairing one healthy donor with one patient. The sequence derives from a young woman in good health. Sequencing was performed on naive CD4+ T cells from blood. The cell subset or site tag for this specimen amounts to: true naive CD4+ T cells.

Read as DNA, the sequence is TGTGCCAGCAGTTACTCCTGGGTAGACACCAAAAACATTCAGTACTTC. The translation is CASSYSWVDTKNIQYF. Recombination joined TRBV6-5 with TRBJ2-4; the D gene cannot be resolved reliably. Including the terminal cysteine and phenylalanine, the CDR3 comprises 16 residues. Of the read, only the CDR3 DNA is kept; its 48 bases are in frame from base 1. Trimming removed 0 bases from V and 2 bases from J, leaving 11 bases between the germline ends. According to the germline V gene, CDR1 reads MNHEY and CDR2 reads SVGAGI.